What follows are 32 T cell receptor beta chains derived from one specimen sequenced in a study of blood T cell repertoires in COVID-19 (dated by TCRdb to the early 2020s). The library was produced with the immunoSEQ multiplex PCR assay. TCRdb retrieved this table from immuneACCESS and kept in-frame rearrangements only. Not all clones are present; in checked studies, unresolved V genes account for under half, and no reason is known for the remainder. The sample records some 130,000 clones, roughly 91% of which are singletons. The top ten clones comprise 15% to 20% of the sample. Material for sequencing was peripheral blood. These receptors were obtained from a man over 45 with active or convalescent COVID-19.

The rearrangement links TRBV15 to TRBJ2-5, with 7 bases matching TRBD2. The CDR3 runs 15 residues. Trimming took 0 bases from V and 5 from J; bases not matched to a gene: 6. Germline CDR1 is LNHNV and CDR2 is YYDKDF (reference sequence). This chain's CDR3 is CATSRDLTSRETQYF. CDR3 sequence (DNA): TGTGCCACCAGCAGAGATCTGACTAGCAGGGAGACCCAGTACTTC.

The chain carries TRBV11-2 and TRBJ2-5, with a tentative D call TRBD1 (6 bases). The V gene lost 4 bases and the J gene lost 5 bases, with 14 bases spanning the gap. The CDR3 has 14 residues. Germline V gives CDR1 SGHAT, CDR2 FQNNGV. Here the CDR3 reads CASSSRLGAETQYF. CDR3 in DNA: TGTGCCAGCAGCTCCCGCTTGGGGGCGGAGACCCAGTACTTC.

This clone was seen a single time. The CDR3 DNA is TGTGCCAGCAGCGTAGCTACGGGGGCCTACGAGCAGTACTTC. Amino acids: CASSVATGAYEQYF. This chain joins TRBV9 and TRBJ2-7; D is perhaps TRBD2 (6 bases). Trimming pared 0 bases from V and 2 bases from J, leaving 9 bases between. Germline CDR1 and CDR2: SGDLS and YYNGEE. CDR3 size: 14 residues.

This clone was seen a single time. This sequence joins TRBV11-2 and TRBJ2-5; 7 bases align to TRBD2. This CDR3 is built from 17 residues. Germline lookup yields CDR1 SGHAT and CDR2 FQNNGV. Unmatched junction bases numbered 13, after V lost 1 base and J lost 5 bases. The DNA of the CDR3 is TGTGCCAGCAGCTTAGGGGACGGGCTTGCGGGGGAGGAGACCCAGTACTTC. This gives the protein CASSLGDGLAGEETQYF.

J is TRBJ1-4 and V is TRBV11-2, with D possibly being TRBD1 (6 bases). The V end was cut by 5 bases, the J end by 8 bases, with 15 bases between. The CDR3 loop spans 14 amino acids. Per the germline V gene, CDR1 is SGHAT and CDR2 is FQNNGV. CDR3 DNA sequence: TGTGCCAGCAGCCCTACCGGGACACGCGAAAAACTGTTTTTT. This encodes CASSPTGTREKLFF.

This rearrangement joins TRBV11-2 to TRBJ2-7; 9 bases are shared with TRBD2. From germline, CDR1 is SGHAT and CDR2 FQNNGV. V gave up 4 bases and J gave up 7 bases; unmatched junction bases: 8. The CDR3 extends over 14 amino acids. CDR3 residues: CASSYERGVGEQYF. The DNA for the CDR3 is TGTGCCAGCAGCTACGAGCGGGGGGTGGGAGAGCAGTACTTC.

J is TRBJ2-1 and V is TRBV3-1 (or the pseudogene TRBV3-2); TRBD2 is a possible D gene (5 bases). V gave up 0 bases and J gave up 8 bases, with 14 bases separating them. Germline CDR1 reads LGHDT; CDR2 reads YNNKEL (reference sequence). CDR3 length equals 15 residues. CDR3 region: CASSQDMRVWYEQFF. As DNA, the CDR3 is TGTGCCAGCAGCCAAGATATGAGGGTCTGGTATGAGCAGTTCTTC.

The CDR3 spells CASSFFLAPEQFF. The CDR3 bases are TGTGCCAGCAGCTTCTTTCTAGCGCCCGAGCAGTTCTTC. The chain employs TRBV7-2 and TRBJ2-1, with D perhaps TRBD2 (6 bases). The CDR3 consists of 13 residues. Deletions cut 3 bases from V and 10 bases from J, with 13 bases between. CDR1 is SGHTA, CDR2 FQGNSA, per germline.

The rearrangement uses TRBV9 and TRBJ2-1; weak D call: TRBD2 (5 bases). CDR1 SGDLS and CDR2 YYNGEE come from the germline V gene. V shed 2 bases and J shed 7 bases, with 13 bases lying between them. The CDR3 contains 14 residues. CDR3 sequence: CASSVTDYSNEQFF. The CDR3, as DNA: TGTGCCAGCAGCGTCACCGACTATTCTAATGAGCAGTTCTTC.

The chain has TRBV5-1 and TRBJ2-7; 10 bases are shared with TRBD1. Germline trimming cut 0 bases from V and 7 bases from J; bases unmatched to any gene: 7. The CDR3 runs 15 residues. Germline V lookup: CDR1 SGHRS, CDR2 YFSETQ. This CDR3 is CASSLGTGGYGEQYF. In nucleotides, the CDR3 is TGCGCCAGCAGCTTGGGGACAGGGGGATATGGGGAGCAGTACTTC.

The gene calls are TRBV19 and TRBJ1-2; unclear D gene. Germline loops: CDR1 LNHDA, CDR2 SQIVND (reference sequence). CDR3 size: 12 residues. V was shortened by 5 bases and J by 5 bases, with 9 bases between the two germline ends. CDR3 sequence (DNA): TGTGCCAGTAGTGCCACAGCTTATGGCTACACCTTC. Its protein product is CASSATAYGYTF.

The CDR3 DNA reads as TGTGCCAGCAGCTCCTCGGACAGGGGGGCTAACTATGGCTACACCTTC. It codes for CASSSSDRGANYGYTF. This sequence joins TRBV5-4 and TRBJ1-2, with 10 bases matching TRBD1. CDR1 and CDR2 (germline): SGHNT, YYREEE (reference sequence). The CDR3 sequence is 16 residues long. The V segment lost 3 bases and the J segment 0 bases; nucleotides outside the gene matches: 5.

This rearrangement joins TRBV15 to TRBJ2-1; perhaps TRBD1 as D (6 bases). Germline V gene data show CDR1 as LNHNV and CDR2 as YYDKDF (reference sequence). This CDR3 has 15 residues. V lost 1 base and J lost 5, with 12 bases in between. The chain's CDR3 is CATSRGKGQNNEQFF. CDR3 DNA sequence: TGTGCCACCAGCAGAGGCAAGGGACAAAACAATGAGCAGTTCTTC. Drawing the rest from reference TRBV15 and TRBJ2-1, the complete variable domain is DAMVIQNPRYQVTQFGKPVTLSCSQTLNHNVMYWYQQKSSQAPKLLFHYYDKDFNNEADTPDNFQSRRPNTSFCFLDIRSPGLGDTAMYLCATSRGKGQNNEQFFGPGTRLTVL.

CDR3 residues: CASSVAASVLTGELFF. CDR3 in DNA: TGTGCCAGCAGCGTAGCGGCTAGCGTTCTCACCGGGGAGCTGTTTTTT. The chain has TRBV9 and TRBJ2-2, with D maybe TRBD2 (6 bases). The V end was cut by 0 bases, the J end by 4 bases, with 13 bases between. The CDR3 totals 16 residues. Germline V gives CDR1 SGDLS, CDR2 YYNGEE.

This clone has a handful of counts. The chain combines TRBV5-1 with TRBJ1-6, with D perhaps matching TRBD1 (6 bases). The germline gives CDR1 SGHRS, CDR2 YFSETQ. The CDR3 is 15 residues long. V was clipped by 3 bases and J by 5 bases, with 12 bases between them. In DNA, the CDR3 is TGCGCCAGCAGCTCGACCGGGACAAATAATTCACCCCTCCACTTT. Translation gives CASSSTGTNNSPLHF.

This chain uses TRBV5-1 with TRBJ1-1; no firm D call. The CDR3 length is 13 residues. The germline V gene encodes CDR1 SGHRS and CDR2 YFSETQ. The V end was cut by 2 bases, the J end by 0 bases, with 5 bases between. DNA for the CDR3: TGCGCCAGCAGCTTTGTCATGAACACTGAAGCTTTCTTT. This translates into CASSFVMNTEAFF.

The gene calls are TRBV30 and TRBJ2-3; TRBD2 aligns across 11 bases. The CDR3 covers 16 residues. Trimming removed 0 bases from V and 8 bases from J; junction bases left unmatched: 10. Per the germline V gene, CDR1 is GTSNPN and CDR2 is SVGIG (reference sequence). CDR3 protein: CAWSVGSGGASVTQYF. The CDR3 coding sequence is TGTGCCTGGAGTGTAGGTAGCGGGGGGGCCTCAGTTACGCAGTATTTT.

The gene calls are TRBV12-3 or TRBV12-4 and TRBJ1-2; TRBD1 aligns across 7 bases. The CDR3 spans 13 residues. The junction had 3 bases not matched to a gene; V was cut back by 3 bases and J by 5 bases. CDR3 in DNA: TGTGCCAGCAGTTTGGGACAGAAATATGGCTACACCTTC. It codes for CASSLGQKYGYTF.

The rearrangement links TRBV6-1 to TRBJ2-5; D not resolved. The CDR3 contains 12 residues. V lost 3 bases and J lost 4, with 6 bases in between. In germline, CDR1 is MNHNS, CDR2 SASEGT. CDR3 region: CASSDRSETQYF. For the CDR3, the DNA is TGTGCCAGCAGTGACAGGTCAGAGACCCAGTACTTC.

The J gene is TRBJ2-5, the V gene TRBV19, with TRBD2 identical over 11 bases. This CDR3 spans 13 amino acids. Germline V CDR1 and CDR2: LNHDA, SQIVND (reference sequence). The CDR3 bases are TGTGGAAGAGGTAGCGGGGGGGGAGAGACCCAGTACTTC. Protein: CGRGSGGGETQYF.

The V gene is TRBV12-5, the J gene TRBJ2-7, with 7 bases aligning to TRBD2. V dropped 0 bases and J dropped 5; count of bases not matched to a gene: 16. The CDR3 runs to 18 residues. CDR1 is LGHNT, CDR2 FRNRAP, per germline. The CDR3: CASGLVERRGRGSDEQYF. The CDR3 nucleotides read TGTGCTAGTGGTTTGGTAGAACGGCGCGGGAGAGGTAGCGACGAGCAGTACTTC.

The rearrangement uses TRBV21-1 and TRBJ2-5; the table's D gene call, TRBD1, was not cross checked with the DNA. TRBV21-1 is described as a pseudogene. This CDR3 is 15 amino acids long. The CDR3: CASDRARGNRETQYF. CDR3 DNA: TGTGCCAGCGACAGGGCCCGCGGGAATCGAGAGACCCAGTACTTC.

The chain carries TRBV19 and TRBJ1-1, with 9 bases matching TRBD1. V dropped 6 bases and J dropped 5; count of bases not matched to a gene: 7. This CDR3 is 14 amino acids long. Germline CDR1 LNHDA, CDR2 SQIVND (reference sequence). The CDR3 DNA reads TGTGCCAGTAGGACACAGGGGGCGCTTACTGAAGCTTTCTTT. This gives the protein CASRTQGALTEAFF.

This clone was found once. The chain uses TRBV5-1 and TRBJ1-3; a possible D gene is TRBD1 (6 bases). V gave up 4 bases and J gave up 4 bases, with 12 bases separating them. The CDR3 sequence is 14 residues long. From germline, CDR1 is SGHRS and CDR2 YFSETQ. The CDR3 sequence: CASSRDTRGNTIYF. In nucleotides, the CDR3 is TGCGCCAGCAGCCGGGACACCCGCGGAAACACCATATATTTT.

This chain connects TRBV11-2 to TRBJ1-5, with D maybe TRBD1 (5 bases). The CDR3 runs to 14 residues. Germline V gene data show CDR1 as SGHAT and CDR2 as FQNNGV. V shed 4 bases and J shed 3 bases, with 10 bases lying between them. The chain's CDR3 is CASSYGGNNQPQHF. CDR3 DNA: TGTGCCAGCAGCTACGGGGGGAACAATCAGCCCCAGCATTTT.

The rearrangement links TRBV9 to TRBJ2-3; D remains ambiguous. This CDR3 contains 15 residues. With 2 bases removed from V and 1 base from J, the gap between germline ends came to 11 bases. The V gene's germline CDR1 is SGDLS and CDR2 YYNGEE. The CDR3 DNA reads as TGTGCCAGCAGCGTCGGTCCCCGGGGCACAGATACGCAGTATTTT. Protein sequence: CASSVGPRGTDTQYF.

V usage is TRBV19 and J usage is TRBJ2-5; 7 positions match TRBD2. CDR1 is LNHDA and CDR2 is SQIVND in the germline V gene (reference sequence). This CDR3 is 15 amino acids long. With 5 bases clipped from V and 4 bases from J, the junction kept 10 bases outside the gene matches. For the CDR3, the DNA is TGTGCCAGTAGTTCATTTACCGGGGAGGGAGAGACCCAGTACTTC. This gives the protein CASSSFTGEGETQYF.

V and J are TRBV5-6 and TRBJ1-2; D is perhaps TRBD1 (5 bases). CDR3 size: 13 residues. The ends were cut back, 5 bases at V and 4 bases at J, with 12 bases in the middle. Germline assignment: CDR1 SGHDT and CDR2 YYEEEE. The CDR3 bases are TGTGCCAGCAGACAACAGGCCCGCTATGGCTACACCTTC. It encodes CASRQQARYGYTF. The full variable domain, in which reference TRBV5-6 and TRBJ1-2 provide the parts outside the CDR3, is DAGVTQSPTHLIKTRGQQVTLRCSPKSGHDTVSWYQQALGQGPQFIFQYYEEEERQRGNFPDRFSGHQFPNYSSELNVNALLLGDSALYLCASRQQARYGYTFGSGTRLTVV.

The sample holds one count of this clone. This chain uses TRBV7-2 with TRBJ2-1, with 9 bases matching TRBD1. Germline values: CDR1 SGHTA, CDR2 FQGNSA. This CDR3 is built from 16 residues. V lost 2 bases to trimming and J lost 5 bases; unmatched junction nucleotides: 7. The CDR3 region is CASSLMSQGANNEQFF. CDR3 sequence (DNA): TGTGCCAGCAGCTTAATGTCACAGGGGGCAAACAATGAGCAGTTCTTC.

V gene TRBV7-6 combines with J gene TRBJ2-2, with a weak D call TRBD1 (5 bases). The CDR3 runs to 14 residues. The V gene lost 5 bases and the J gene lost 4 bases, with 11 bases spanning the gap. CDR1 and CDR2 from the germline V gene are SGHVS and FNYEAQ. The CDR3: CASSRPGSTGELFF. As DNA, the CDR3 is TGTGCCAGCAGCCGGCCAGGGTCCACCGGGGAGCTGTTTTTT.

This chain connects TRBV5-1 to TRBJ2-5, with 8 nucleotides matching TRBD2. The CDR3 covers 15 residues. J gave up 2 bases and V 2 bases, and 5 bases lay outside the gene matches. CDR1 SGHRS and CDR2 YFSETQ come from the germline V gene. CDR3 coding DNA: TGCGCCAGCAGCTTCCAACTAGCGGTACAAGAGACCCAGTACTTC. It is translated as CASSFQLAVQETQYF.

The V gene is TRBV7-7, the J gene TRBJ2-7; D is possibly TRBD2 (5 bases). Trimming pared 1 base from V and 5 bases from J, leaving 15 bases between. The length of the CDR3 is 15 residues. Germline V gene sequence: CDR1 SSHAT, CDR2 FNYEAQ (reference sequence). The CDR3 here is CASSLGPERGHEQYF. The CDR3 bases are TGTGCCAGCAGCTTAGGTCCCGAAAGAGGGCACGAGCAGTACTTC.